These T cell receptor beta chains were read from a single sample in a study of blood T cells in healthy people across ages. One entry per CDR3 protein, called by TCRdb with MiXCR from the 5' RACE reads. The sample has about 800,000 distinct CDR3 sequences, just under 25% seen once. These records were also assigned to another study, of T cells of mothers and their children.

The source material was blood. The receptors come from a boy aged 10-17 years in good health. Both conserved end residues are part of each CDR3. D genes are given only for firm matches. Clone size, where shown, is once, few, many, or a class for clones that have expanded.

j_gene: TRBJ2-5
d_gene: TRBD2
abundance: NA
v_gene: TRBV9
CDR3aa: CASSGTSGFQETQYF
CDR3nt: TGTGCCAGCAGCGGGACTAGCGGGTTTCAAGAGACCCAGTACTTC

j_gene: TRBJ2-1
d_gene: TRBD1
abundance: NA
v_gene: TRBV7-3
CDR3aa: CASSLVTGFYNEQLF
CDR3nt: TGTGCCAGCAGCTTGGTGACAGGGTTCTACAATGAGCAGCTCTTC

j_gene: TRBJ1-2
d_gene: NA
abundance: NA
v_gene: TRBV20-1
CDR3aa: CSARLTVSAYGYTF
CDR3nt: TGCAGTGCTCGGTTGACAGTGAGTGCCTATGGCTACACCTTC

j_gene: TRBJ2-2
d_gene: NA
abundance: few
v_gene: TRBV29-1
CDR3aa: CSVEGQLGTGELFF
CDR3nt: TGCAGCGTTGAAGGTCAGCTGGGAACCGGGGAGCTGTTTTTT

j_gene: TRBJ2-3
d_gene: NA
abundance: NA
v_gene: TRBV10-3
CDR3aa: CATLDRDTQYF
CDR3nt: TGTGCCACACTTGACCGCGATACGCAGTATTTT

j_gene: TRBJ2-1
d_gene: TRBD2
abundance: few
v_gene: TRBV19
CDR3aa: CASGLAGDNEQFF
CDR3nt: TGTGCCAGTGGACTAGCGGGAGACAATGAGCAGTTCTTC

j_gene: TRBJ1-5
d_gene: NA
abundance: NA
v_gene: TRBV20-1
CDR3aa: CSATPRVWSNQPQHF
CDR3nt: TGCAGTGCCACCCCGAGGGTGTGGAGCAATCAGCCCCAGCATTTT

j_gene: TRBJ2-5
d_gene: TRBD1
abundance: once
v_gene: TRBV5-5
CDR3aa: CASSLGIGQAAIQETQYF
CDR3nt: TGCGCCAGCAGCTTGGGAATAGGACAGGCAGCCATCCAAGAGACCCAGTACTTC

j_gene: TRBJ2-7
d_gene: NA
abundance: few
v_gene: TRBV7-9
CDR3aa: CASSLVPSIDEQYF
CDR3nt: TGTGCCAGCAGCTTAGTTCCCAGTATCGACGAGCAGTACTTC

j_gene: TRBJ2-5
d_gene: NA
abundance: few
v_gene: TRBV4-1
CDR3aa: CASSQEGQIDGETQYF
CDR3nt: TGCGCCAGCAGCCAAGAGGGGCAGATAGATGGGGAGACCCAGTACTTC

j_gene: TRBJ2-2
d_gene: TRBD2
abundance: NA
v_gene: TRBV28
CDR3aa: CASSFPFVGTSGFLNTGELFF
CDR3nt: TGTGCCAGCAGTTTCCCGTTTGTCGGGACTAGCGGGTTCTTGAACACCGGGGAGCTGTTTTTT

j_gene: TRBJ2-7
d_gene: TRBD2
abundance: few
v_gene: TRBV20-1
CDR3aa: CSAPTPGLAGIRTYEQYF
CDR3nt: TGCAGTGCTCCAACCCCGGGACTAGCGGGAATTCGAACTTACGAGCAGTACTTC

j_gene: TRBJ2-2
d_gene: NA
abundance: NA
v_gene: TRBV9
CDR3aa: CASSPYGGGTGELFF
CDR3nt: TGTGCCAGCAGCCCCTACGGGGGCGGGACCGGGGAGCTGTTTTTT

j_gene: TRBJ1-2
d_gene: TRBD1
abundance: many
v_gene: TRBV3-1
CDR3aa: CASSQAGTGANYGYTF
CDR3nt: TGTGCCAGCAGCCAAGCAGGGACAGGAGCTAACTATGGCTACACCTTC

j_gene: TRBJ1-1
d_gene: NA
abundance: few
v_gene: TRBV20-1
CDR3aa: CSGRAYTEAFF
CDR3nt: TGCAGTGGACGGGCCTATACTGAAGCTTTCTTT

j_gene: TRBJ2-7
d_gene: NA
abundance: NA
v_gene: TRBV5-1
CDR3aa: CASSLGPQGGDYEQYF
CDR3nt: TGCGCCAGCAGCTTGGGCCCCCAAGGGGGTGACTACGAGCAGTACTTC

j_gene: TRBJ1-4
d_gene: NA
abundance: NA
v_gene: TRBV7-9
CDR3aa: CASSLVGTRSNEKLFF
CDR3nt: TGTGCCAGCAGCTTAGTAGGGACACGGAGTAATGAAAAACTGTTTTTT

j_gene: TRBJ2-4
d_gene: TRBD1
abundance: few
v_gene: TRBV7-2
CDR3aa: CASSLAAGTGVAKNIQYF
CDR3nt: TGTGCCAGCAGCTTAGCTGCCGGGACAGGGGTAGCCAAAAACATTCAGTACTTC

j_gene: TRBJ2-7
d_gene: NA
abundance: NA
v_gene: TRBV20-1
CDR3aa: CSVPIGTRKDEQYF
CDR3nt: TGCAGTGTTCCGATCGGGACGAGAAAGGACGAGCAGTACTTC

j_gene: TRBJ1-1
d_gene: TRBD1
abundance: few
v_gene: TRBV6-2/TRBV6-3
CDR3aa: CADRDNTEAFF
CDR3nt: TGTGCCGACAGGGACAACACTGAAGCTTTCTTT

j_gene: TRBJ2-7
d_gene: NA
abundance: NA
v_gene: TRBV27
CDR3aa: CASSLAGYDEQYF
CDR3nt: TGTGCCAGCAGTTTAGCAGGGTACGACGAGCAGTACTTC

j_gene: TRBJ2-7
d_gene: NA
abundance: NA
v_gene: TRBV7-8
CDR3aa: CASSFQRTLYEQYF
CDR3nt: TGTGCCAGCAGCTTCCAGCGCACCCTCTACGAGCAGTACTTC

j_gene: TRBJ2-7
d_gene: TRBD2
abundance: NA
v_gene: TRBV7-9
CDR3aa: CASSPRLAIAYEQYF
CDR3nt: TGTGCCAGCAGCCCAAGACTAGCGATTGCCTACGAGCAGTACTTC